Listed below are T cell receptor beta chains from one sample, sequenced in a study of cytomegalovirus exposure and HLA in healthy donors. Some clones are missing from TCRdb's copy, which holds only in-frame ones; the method was immunoSEQ multiplex PCR. The data contain about 160,000 clones, approximately 96% of them singletons. The sample comprised PBMCs. These receptors were collected from a woman under 30 in good health and CMV-seronegative. Both conserved end residues are part of each CDR3. The D gene is left open where the match is weak. The size field is filled for only some rows; it gives once, few, many or a size class.

D gene	V gene	J gene	clone size	CDR3 protein	CDR3 DNA
TRBD1	TRBV9	TRBJ1-4	-	CASSLDPGTVGGGKLFF	TGTGCCAGCAGCCTGGATCCCGGGACAGTTGGTGGGGGAAAACTGTTTTTT
-	TRBV6-5	TRBJ2-4	once	CASSTGSGVKNIQYF	TGTGCCAGCAGCACAGGGTCCGGAGTCAAAAACATTCAGTACTTC
-	TRBV4-2	TRBJ1-1	-	CASSHAGSEAFF	TGTGCCAGCAGCCACGCAGGATCTGAAGCTTTCTTT
-	TRBV27	TRBJ2-7	once	CASQAQALPYEQYF	TGTGCCAGCCAGGCACAGGCTCTACCTTACGAGCAGTACTTC
-	TRBV5-4	TRBJ1-2	-	CASSSRLGQATYGYTF	TGTGCCAGCAGCTCCCGCTTGGGTCAGGCCACTTATGGCTACACCTTC
-	TRBV6-1	TRBJ1-2	once	CASSEWTGAGAYGYTF	TGTGCCAGCAGTGAATGGACTGGGGCAGGGGCATATGGCTACACCTTC
-	TRBV30	TRBJ1-5	-	CAWSVWGDQPQHF	TGTGCCTGGAGTGTATGGGGGGATCAGCCCCAGCATTTT
-	TRBV29-1	TRBJ1-1	-	CSVYQYGGLDTEAFF	TGCAGCGTCTACCAATATGGGGGCCTGGATACTGAAGCTTTCTTT
-	TRBV5-6	TRBJ2-5	-	CASSLYGHLKETQYF	TGTGCCAGCAGCCTTTACGGACACCTAAAAGAGACCCAGTACTTC
-	TRBV6-6	TRBJ1-1	-	CASSYSEKNTEAFF	TGTGCCAGCAGTTACTCCGAGAAGAACACTGAAGCTTTCTTT
TRBD1	TRBV5-1	TRBJ1-2	-	CASSLDRGPVNYGYTF	TGCGCCAGCAGCTTGGACAGGGGGCCAGTCAACTATGGCTACACCTTC